One sample yielded the 4 T cell receptor beta chains listed below, sequenced in a study of blood T cell repertoires in COVID-19. Some clones are missing from TCRdb's copy, which holds only in-frame ones; the method was immunoSEQ multiplex PCR. The sample contains roughly 300,000 clones, more than 70% of which appear only once. Source material: peripheral blood. The receptors stem from a woman aged 45 to 65 who had recovered from COVID-19.

The chain uses TRBV9 and TRBJ1-2; TRBD1 agrees at 8 bases. Germline lookup yields CDR1 SGDLS and CDR2 YYNGEE. This CDR3 region has 14 residues. With 4 bases clipped from V and 7 bases from J, the junction kept 9 bases outside the gene matches. The CDR3 DNA reads TGTGCCAGCAGCACCTCCGACAGGGGTGGTGGCTACACCTTC. It translates to CASSTSDRGGGYTF.

This clone was seen a handful of times. The chain combines TRBV30 with TRBJ2-3; perhaps TRBD2 as D (6 bases). The ends were cut back, 4 bases at V and 2 bases at J, with 19 bases in the middle. The CDR3 spans 16 residues. Germline V CDR1 and CDR2: GTSNPN, SVGIG (reference sequence). This CDR3 reads CAWNGVSGPSTDTQYF. DNA for the CDR3: TGTGCCTGGAATGGGGTAAGCGGGCCCTCCACAGATACGCAGTATTTT.

This sequence joins TRBV5-4 and TRBJ2-1, with TRBD2 matching over 10 bases. The CDR3 has 14 amino acids. With V trimmed by 5 bases and J by 7 bases, 6 bases remained unmatched. Germline values: CDR1 SGHNT, CDR2 YYREEE (reference sequence). CDR3 residues: CASSRRGLANEQFF. DNA for the CDR3: TGTGCCAGCAGTCGCCGGGGACTAGCGAATGAGCAGTTCTTC.

The chain is built from TRBV18 and TRBJ2-3, with D possibly matching TRBD2 (5 bases). Germline CDR1 and CDR2: KGHSH and LQKENI. The CDR3 sequence is 12 residues long. V lost 7 bases to trimming and J lost 2 bases, with 7 bases between them. Written as DNA, the CDR3 is TGTGCCAGCTTAGCGCCCACAGATACGCAGTATTTT. As protein: CASLAPTDTQYF.